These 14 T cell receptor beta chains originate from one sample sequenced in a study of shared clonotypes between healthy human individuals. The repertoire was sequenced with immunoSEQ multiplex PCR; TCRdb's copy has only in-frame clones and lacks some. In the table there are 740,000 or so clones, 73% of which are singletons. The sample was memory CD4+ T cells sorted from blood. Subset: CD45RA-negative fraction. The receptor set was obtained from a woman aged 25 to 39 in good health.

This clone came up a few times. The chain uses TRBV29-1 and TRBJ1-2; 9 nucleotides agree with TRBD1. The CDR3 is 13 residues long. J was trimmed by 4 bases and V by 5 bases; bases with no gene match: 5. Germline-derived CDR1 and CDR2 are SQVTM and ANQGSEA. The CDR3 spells CSVRDREVYGYTF. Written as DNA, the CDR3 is TGCAGCGTTAGGGACAGGGAGGTCTATGGCTACACCTTC. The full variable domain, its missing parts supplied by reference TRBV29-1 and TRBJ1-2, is SAVISQKPSRDICQRGTSLTIQCQVDSQVTMMFWYRQQPGQSLTLIATANQGSEATYESGFVIDKFPISRPNLTFSTLTVSNMSPEDSSIYLCSVRDREVYGYTFGSGTRLTVV.

CDR3 nucleotide sequence: TGTGCCAGCAGTGGGACGACCCTTGGGGGCACTGAAGCTTTCTTT. Residues: CASSGTTLGGTEAFF. This chain uses TRBV6-1 with TRBJ1-1; tentative D call: TRBD1 (5 bases). Germline values: CDR1 MNHNS, CDR2 SASEGT. This CDR3 has 15 residues. V was shortened by 4 bases and J by 4 bases, with 16 bases between the two germline ends.

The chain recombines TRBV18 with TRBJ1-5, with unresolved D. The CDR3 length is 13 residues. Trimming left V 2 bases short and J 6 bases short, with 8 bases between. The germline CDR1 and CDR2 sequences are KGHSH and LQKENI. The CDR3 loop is CASSPGLSQPQHF. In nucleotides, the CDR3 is TGTGCCAGCTCACCAGGGCTCAGTCAGCCCCAGCATTTT.

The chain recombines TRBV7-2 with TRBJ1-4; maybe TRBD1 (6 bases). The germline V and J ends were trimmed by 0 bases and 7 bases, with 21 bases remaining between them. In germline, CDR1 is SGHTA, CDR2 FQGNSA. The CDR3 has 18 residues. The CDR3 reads CASSLALTATGLAEKLFF. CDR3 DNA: TGTGCCAGCAGCTTAGCTTTGACGGCAACAGGGCTCGCTGAAAAACTGTTTTTT.

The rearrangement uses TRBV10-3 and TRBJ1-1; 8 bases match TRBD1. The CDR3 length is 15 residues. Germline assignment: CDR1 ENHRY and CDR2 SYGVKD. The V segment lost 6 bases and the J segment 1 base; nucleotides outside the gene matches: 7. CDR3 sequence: CAISQGQGWNTEAFF. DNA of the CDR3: TGTGCCATCAGCCAAGGACAGGGTTGGAACACTGAAGCTTTCTTT.

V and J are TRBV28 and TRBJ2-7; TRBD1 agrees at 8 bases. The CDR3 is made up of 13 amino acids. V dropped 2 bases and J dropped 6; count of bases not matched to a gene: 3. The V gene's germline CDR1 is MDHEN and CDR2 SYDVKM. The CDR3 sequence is CASSLRTGFEQYF. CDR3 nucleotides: TGTGCCAGCAGTTTACGGACAGGGTTCGAGCAGTACTTC.

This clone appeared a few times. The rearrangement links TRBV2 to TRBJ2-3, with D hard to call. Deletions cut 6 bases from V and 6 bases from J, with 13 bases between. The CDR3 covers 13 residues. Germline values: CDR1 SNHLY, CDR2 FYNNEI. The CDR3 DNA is TGTGCCAGCAGCCAGTCTCCCACGGATACGCAGTATTTT. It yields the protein CASSQSPTDTQYF.

CDR3 DNA: TGTGCCAGCAGTTTAGAGGGACAGGGGGCATCAGGAGGCTACAATGAGCAGTTCTTC. Protein sequence: CASSLEGQGASGGYNEQFF. The V call is TRBV28, the J call TRBJ2-1; 12 bases line up with TRBD1. The CDR3 is 19 amino acids. With V trimmed by 2 bases and J by 3 bases, 11 bases remained unmatched. Germline V lookup: CDR1 MDHEN, CDR2 SYDVKM. Based on the CDR3 plus reference TRBV28 and TRBJ2-1, the full variable domain is DVKVTQSSRYLVKRTGEKVFLECVQDMDHENMFWYRQDPGLGLRLIYFSYDVKMKEKGDIPEGYSVSREKKERFSLILESASTNQTSMYLCASSLEGQGASGGYNEQFFGPGTRLTVL.

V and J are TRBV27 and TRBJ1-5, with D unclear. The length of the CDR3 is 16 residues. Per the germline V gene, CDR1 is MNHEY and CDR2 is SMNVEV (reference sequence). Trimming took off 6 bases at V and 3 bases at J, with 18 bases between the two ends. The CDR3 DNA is TGTGCCAGCAGCCCTAGAAGGTGGGCCGACAATCAGCCCCAGCATTTT. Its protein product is CASSPRRWADNQPQHF.

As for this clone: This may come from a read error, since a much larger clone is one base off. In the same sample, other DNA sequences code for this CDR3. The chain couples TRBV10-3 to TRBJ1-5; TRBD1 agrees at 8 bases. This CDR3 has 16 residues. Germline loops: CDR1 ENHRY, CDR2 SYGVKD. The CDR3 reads CAISESTGGTNQPQHF. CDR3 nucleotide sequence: TGTGCCATTAGTGAGTCAACAGGGGGAACGAATCAGCCCCAGCATTTT.

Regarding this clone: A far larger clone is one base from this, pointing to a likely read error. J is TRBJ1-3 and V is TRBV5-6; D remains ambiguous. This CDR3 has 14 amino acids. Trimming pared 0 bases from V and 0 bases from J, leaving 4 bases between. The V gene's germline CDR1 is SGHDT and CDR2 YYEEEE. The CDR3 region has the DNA TGTGCCAGCAGCTTGGGGGTCTCTGGAAACACCATATATTTT. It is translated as CASSLGVSGNTIYF.

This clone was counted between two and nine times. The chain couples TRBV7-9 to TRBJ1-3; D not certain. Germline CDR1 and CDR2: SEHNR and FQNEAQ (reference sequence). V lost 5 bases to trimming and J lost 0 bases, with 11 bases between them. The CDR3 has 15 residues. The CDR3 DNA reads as TGTGCCAGCAGCCCCTTGACGGGCTCTGGAAACACCATATATTTT. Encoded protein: CASSPLTGSGNTIYF.

CDR3 nucleotides: TGTGCCAGCAGCTTGAGACCTCCCGGACACGAGCAGTACTTC. As protein: CASSLRPPGHEQYF. The chain links TRBV7-2 to TRBJ2-7, with D uncertain. V gave up 3 bases and J gave up 5 bases, with 14 bases separating them. This CDR3 has 14 amino acids. Germline CDR1 SGHTA, CDR2 FQGNSA.

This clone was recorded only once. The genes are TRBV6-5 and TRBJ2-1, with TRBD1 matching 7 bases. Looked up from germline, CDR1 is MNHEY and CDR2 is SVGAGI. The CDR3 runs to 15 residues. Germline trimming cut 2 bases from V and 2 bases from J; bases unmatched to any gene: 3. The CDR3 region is CASSYSQGAYNEQFF. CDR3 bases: TGTGCCAGCAGTTACAGCCAGGGGGCCTACAATGAGCAGTTCTTC.